This TCR beta chain originates from a study of T cell responses to AZD1222 COVID-19 vaccine (dated by TCRdb to the early 2020s). As for the study more broadly: A total of about 250 trial participants underwent TCR sequencing, of whom roughly 210 had received two doses of AZD1222 and about 25 had received two doses of the MenACWY control vaccine. Enrollment into the trials was organized by age into subgroups of 18-55, 56-69 and 70-plus years, and those subgroups contained about 150, 27 and 61 TCR-sequenced participants, respectively. Overall results and qualifications from the work: Reportedly, close to half of the unique spike-specific TCRs recognized epitopes lying outside the regions that are mutated in the B.1.351 and B.1.1.7 variants. CD4 TCRs associated with the vaccine covered the entire spike protein, and the dominant responses were in regions 160-218 and 743-854. After two AZD1222 doses, spike-specific TCR breadth and depth were significantly higher than at day 0 and than in MenACWY recipients. Conclusions about previously exposed vaccinees were limited because only six AZD1222 recipients were SARS-CoV-2 seropositive at baseline. Participants were mostly white British and included more females than males, and it was suggested by the authors that clonal diversity may have been underestimated. No day 14 peak-response samples were available, so repertoires were characterized only after the peak T cell response. In the small 56-69-year group, the increase in depth fell short of significance, most likely because of low power.

The CDR3 regions of human TCRbeta chains were analyzed by immunosequencing. Per the source publication's procedure: Repertoire TCRs were checked for matches against a reference library of SARS-CoV-2-specific TCRs that had been generated using the MIRA antigen-specificity platform. Breadth meant the fraction of unique TCRs that were SARS-CoV-2-associated, whereas depth meant the fraction of total T cells that were SARS-CoV-2-associated. Each spike-specific TCR was assigned to its reactive spike region and to a CD4 or CD8 class using the MIRA data. Log10-transformed breadth and depth values were compared by one-way ANOVA with Sidak's multiple comparisons tests. TCRdb's version of the immuneACCESS table is confined to in-frame rearrangements and falls short of the full clone set. An unresolved V gene accounts for under half of the shortfall where checked; the remainder is of unknown origin. Clone size and V and J calls were adopted from that table, with D and trimming inferred from the DNA. For this sample there are 170,000 or so clones; around 90% appear just once. Of the sample, approximately 10% falls within the top ten clones.

The time point label here, explained by the study, means: about 28 days (+/-7) after the second vaccine dose. AZD1222 recipients given second doses at about 4 weeks or at about 12 weeks were pooled, since spike-specific TCR depth and breadth were not found to differ between the two schedules. Vaccinee samples came from UK trials COV001 and COV002, including a single-blind randomized controlled phase 2/3 trial of AZD1222 (ChAdOx1 nCoV-19) in healthy adults. For TCRbeta chain sequencing, PBMC samples were collected from trial participants at day 0 and at day 28 after the second dose. As for this clone: Its antigen has not been determined. One base away there is no much larger clone; base qualities are not given.

At the junction V is shortened by 6 bases and J by 1 base; bases outside the gene matches: 13. CDR1 and CDR2, looked up from the germline V gene, are KGHSH and LQKENI. The CDR3 contains 17 residues, cysteine and phenylalanine counted. Only the CDR3 portion is preserved as DNA: 51 bases, with reading frame beginning at the first base. The receptor was derived from an adult who received the AZD1222 COVID-19 vaccine. The sample was peripheral blood, taken 28 days after the second AZD1222 dose. The V gene is TRBV18 and the J gene is TRBJ1-1, with 8 bases matching TRBD1. The DNA sequence is TGTGCCAGCTCGTTCCAGGCGGGACAGGTGGGGAACACTGAAGCTTTCTTT. This codes for CASSFQAGQVGNTEAFF.